This T cell receptor (beta chain) emerged from a study of shared clonotypes between healthy human individuals. Overall study results and limits: Across a handful of donors, naive CD4 shared around 5%, naive CD8 under 4%, memory CD4 less than 2.5%, memory CD8 around 0.36%.

Profiled with immunoSEQ multiplex PCR; TCRdb holds only in-frame clones, not every one. The sample holds roughly 1,100,000 clones; 70% to 80% are singletons and the top ten take approximately 1.5%. Note on this clone: Its antigen is not identified. The junction departs from germline at one end; a sequencing error may be responsible.

CDR3 length equals 19 residues. Per the germline V gene, CDR1 is KGHSH and CDR2 is LQKENI. This clonotype was obtained from a man younger than 30 in good health. The sequencing sample was made of memory CD4+ T cells sorted from blood. Noted subset: CD45RA-negative fraction. The genes are TRBV18 and TRBJ2-6, with D possibly TRBD1 on 7 matching bases. CDR3 coding DNA: TGTGCCAGCTCCCCACGACAGGGCCAGGACTACTCTGGGGCCAACGTCCTGACTTTC. This encodes CASSPRQGQDYSGANVLTF. The full variable domain, in which reference TRBV18 and TRBJ2-6 provide the parts outside the CDR3, is NAGVMQNPRHLVRRRGQEARLRCSPMKGHSHVYWYRQLPEEGLKFMVYLQKENIIDESGMPKERFSAEFPKEGPSILRIQQVVRGDSAAYFCASSPRQGQDYSGANVLTFGAGSRLTVL.